This T cell receptor beta chain was identified in a study of blood T cell repertoires in COVID-19 (dated by TCRdb to 2020 to 2022). Broadly, across the study: The collaborator samples originated in the United States, Italy and Spain and spanned the acute and convalescent phases of COVID-19. The prospective study material was composed of cDNA or gDNA derived from T cells, B-cell-depleted T cells, or PBMCs. Subjects who had been exposed to COVID-19, were actively infected with it, or had recovered from it provided the deeply sampled blood TCRbeta repertoires that made up the dataset. The repertoires were released in a freely available public database intended as a resource for research on the immune response to SARS-CoV-2. Samples came from the ongoing ImmuneRACE study (first 160 participants) plus 1,254 subjects from 6 global collaborators. The sample metadata nearly always contained a de-identified subject ID, COVID-19 status, age in years and sex. Where available, HLA class I and class II types were taken from metadata supplied by the sample provider and were not determined by assay-based typing.

Reading the germline V gene gives CDR1 SGHRS and CDR2 YFSETQ. Cut back by 3 bases and 1 base, the V and J ends lie 7 bases apart. From cysteine to phenylalanine, the CDR3 is 13 amino acids long. Just the 39-base CDR3 DNA is kept, in frame starting at base 1. One collaborating source in Seattle enrolled patients while the patients were actively infected and followed the patients over time throughout the course of disease. The collaborating institutions used their own protocols to collect whole blood in K2EDTA tubes. Collaborator samples were shipped for TCRbeta analysis as frozen whole blood, isolated PBMCs, or DNA extracted from either sample type. TCRbeta CDR3 regions were amplified from genomic DNA using the immunoSEQ Assay, a bias-controlled multiplex PCR. The original methods were these. Within the assay, amplification of reference gene primers was used to estimate how many nucleated cells each sample contained. To quantify the absolute abundance of each unique TCRbeta CDR3 rearrangement, sequence reads were collapsed and filtered. For each sample, productive Simpson clonality was calculated as the square root of Simpson's diversity index over productive rearrangements. This is the immuneACCESS table as TCRdb keeps it, with only in-frame sequences that have V and J called. A part of the clones is gone; compared with another copy, unresolved V genes explain less than half, and the rest is unexplained. That table furnishes V, J and clone size, whereas the DNA furnished D and trimming. The sample table shows about 140,000 clones, and about 88% are seen once. Clones ranked in the top ten supply 2.5% to 3% of the sample.

Details on this clone: Its antigen is currently not known. Base qualities are not recorded, but no much larger clone differs from it by a single base. Within the sample, other DNA sequences also encode this same CDR3.

General study outcomes and caveats: How much clinical and demographic metadata was included differed by source and by participant, and the metadata was provided uncurated.

The receptor was isolated from a human donor with COVID-19, enrolled during active disease. The donor label of this sample is uncertain. Sequencing input: peripheral blood. The V and J segments used are TRBV5-1 and TRBJ1-1; TRBD1 might be the D gene, on 5 matching bases. CDR3 region: CASSSQENTEAFF. At the DNA level, the sequence is TGCGCCAGCAGCTCACAGGAGAACACTGAAGCTTTCTTT.